Listed here are 6 T cell receptor beta chains from one sample, sequenced in a study of CD8+ T cells in alopecia areata. RNA was extracted and reverse transcribed into cDNA as the sequencing template. The repertoire was sequenced with immunoSEQ multiplex PCR; TCRdb's copy has only in-frame clones and lacks some. The table lists 140,000 to 150,000 clones, roughly half of them singletons. This material consisted of CD4+ T cells sorted from blood, taken at week 0. These receptors all stem from a human donor with alopecia areata.

The V gene is TRBV28, the J gene TRBJ2-3, with D tentatively TRBD2 (6 bases). Germline CDR1 is MDHEN and CDR2 is SYDVKM. The CDR3 contains 13 residues. V was clipped by 8 bases and J by 2 bases, with 11 bases between them. This chain's CDR3 is CASWDSYTDTQYF. DNA of the CDR3: TGTGCCAGCTGGGACTCCTACACAGATACGCAGTATTTT.

The table lists this clone with a few counts. The chain joins TRBV30 to TRBJ1-5; TRBD1 might be the D (5 bases). V gave up 1 base and J gave up 5 bases, with 9 bases separating them. Germline lookup yields CDR1 GTSNPN and CDR2 SVGIG (reference sequence). CDR3 length: 13 amino acids. The CDR3 region is CAWSAGTDQPQHF. The CDR3 DNA is TGTGCCTGGAGTGCGGGGACGGATCAGCCCCAGCATTTT.

This clone showed up just a few times. This CDR3 reads CSVRWGGGNQPQHF. Here the CDR3 DNA reads TGCAGCGTTCGGTGGGGAGGGGGCAATCAGCCCCAGCATTTT. The chain couples TRBV29-1 to TRBJ1-5; D is perhaps TRBD1 (5 bases). The length of the CDR3 is 14 residues. The V and J ends lost 5 bases and 2 bases respectively, with 13 bases between them. Germline CDR1 reads SQVTM; CDR2 reads ANQGSEA.

This chain connects TRBV6-1 to TRBJ2-3; 7 bases match TRBD1. This CDR3 region has 14 residues. The germline CDR1 and CDR2 sequences are MNHNS and SASEGT. The V segment lost 4 bases and the J segment 8 bases; nucleotides outside the gene matches: 9. CDR3 sequence: CASSVGETGSTQYF. CDR3 bases: TGTGCCAGCAGTGTGGGGGAGACAGGGAGTACGCAGTATTTT.

The chain combines TRBV7-2 with TRBJ1-2; 7 bases match TRBD1. With 3 bases clipped from V and 4 bases from J, the junction kept 5 bases outside the gene matches. This CDR3 is built from 14 residues. The germline V gene encodes CDR1 SGHTA and CDR2 FQGNSA. This chain's CDR3 is CASSLKGASYGYTF. The CDR3 region has the DNA TGTGCCAGCAGCTTGAAGGGGGCGAGCTATGGCTACACCTTC.

This clone has only a few counts. The genes are TRBV11-2 and TRBJ2-3, with 8 bases aligning to TRBD1. Germline CDR1 is SGHAT and CDR2 is FQNNGV. Trimming took 5 bases from V and 3 from J; bases not matched to a gene: 4. The CDR3 is made up of 14 amino acids. The CDR3 coding sequence is TGTGCCAGCAGCCGACAGGGGCGGACAGATACGCAGTATTTT. Protein product: CASSRQGRTDTQYF.